This TCR beta chain was captured by sequencing in a study of blood T cell repertoires in COVID-19. The wider study: Samples came from the United States, Italy and Spain, spanning acute and convalescent COVID-19. Nucleic acid was either cDNA or gDNA, and it came from T cells, B-cell-depleted T cells, or PBMCs.

This clone showed up just a few times. Per the original methods: From reference gene primer amplification, estimates of nucleated cell counts were derived. This table comes from immunoSEQ multiplex PCR, and its TCRdb copy is limited to in-frame clones, with some not included. Clonal size and the V and J genes are those of that table, whereas D and trimming came from the DNA. The sample includes around 94,000 clones, roughly 84% of them seen just once. Input material: peripheral blood. This receptor was taken from a human donor in a cohort sampled during active COVID-19.

The CDR3 is CASSWGQAYEQYF. CDR3 in DNA: TGTGCCAGCAGCTGGGGACAGGCGTACGAGCAGTACTTC. J is TRBJ2-7 and V is TRBV7-9, with 8 bases identical to TRBD1. CDR3 length: 13 amino acids. Trimming took 4 bases from V and 4 from J; bases not matched to a gene: 3. CDR1 and CDR2 (germline): SEHNR, FQNEAQ (reference sequence).